The clone carrying this T cell receptor beta chain was found many times. This entry belongs to a study of early T cells in non-severe SARS-CoV-2 infection. This CDR3 is 16 amino acids long. Trimming took off 1 base at V and 0 bases at J, with 13 bases between the two ends. Germline loops: CDR1 SGHRS, CDR2 YFSETQ. TCRdb passed the 5' RACE reads through MiXCR, listing each CDR3 protein once. The sample includes some 60,000 distinct CDR3 sequences, around an eighth seen only once; the top ten take 2.9%. The chain recombines TRBV5-1 with TRBJ1-1, with a weak D call TRBD1 (5 bases). The clonotype comes from an adult who was a healthcare worker with PCR-confirmed SARS-CoV-2 infection or an uninfected control (not recorded which). The source material was whole blood. The CDR3 sequence is CASSLFGGMMNTEAFF. The DNA of the CDR3 is TGCGCCAGCAGCTTGTTCGGGGGGATGATGAACACTGAAGCTTTCTTT.